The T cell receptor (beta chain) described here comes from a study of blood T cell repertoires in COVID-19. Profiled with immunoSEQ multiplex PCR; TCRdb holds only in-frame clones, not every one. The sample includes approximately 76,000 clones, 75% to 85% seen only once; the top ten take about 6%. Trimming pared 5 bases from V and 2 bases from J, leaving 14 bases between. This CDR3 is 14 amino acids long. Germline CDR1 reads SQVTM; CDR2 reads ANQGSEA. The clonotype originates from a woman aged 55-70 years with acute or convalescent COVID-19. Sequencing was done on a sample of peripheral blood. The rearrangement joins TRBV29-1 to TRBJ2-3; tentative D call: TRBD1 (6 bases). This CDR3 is CSVRKGTITDTQYF. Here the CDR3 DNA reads TGCAGCGTTCGTAAGGGGACAATCACAGATACGCAGTATTTT.